This T cell receptor (beta chain) stems from a study of cytomegalovirus exposure and HLA in healthy donors. This clone was detected once. Its antigen is not known. The CDR3 runs to 15 residues. V lost 6 bases to trimming and J lost 3 bases; unmatched junction nucleotides: 11. Germline V gene sequence: CDR1 KGHSH, CDR2 LQKENI. Whole-study results and caveats: Rare TCR sequences dominated, though some public TCRs recurred in many donors. Earlier analysis yielded a pattern in which most TCR beta V segments were productive about 90% or about 30% of the time. In a later analysis, TCR beta V- and J-gene trimming was associated with a missense DCLRE1C variant.

Primers: 60 Vbeta forward and 13 Jbeta reverse. Per the original data handling: Tens of millions of unique TCR beta chains, some 11 million shared, were counted in a later analysis. Clones were read by immunoSEQ multiplex PCR, and TCRdb kept only the in-frame ones, dropping some. For V, J and clone size, that table is used; D and trimming come from the DNA. Of more than 100,000 clones detected, 70% to 80% appear once; the ten largest clones hold 0.94%. The chain links TRBV18 to TRBJ2-7; 7 nucleotides line up with TRBD1. Sequencing was performed on PBMCs. The sequence was obtained from a woman between 55 and 75 years old in good health and CMV-seronegative. The CDR3 DNA reads as TGTGCCAGCTCGATAGGACAGGCCGAAGGCTACGAGCAGTACTTC. This translates into CASSIGQAEGYEQYF. The variable domain in full, completed from reference TRBV18 and TRBJ2-7, reads NAGVMQNPRHLVRRRGQEARLRCSPMKGHSHVYWYRQLPEEGLKFMVYLQKENIIDESGMPKERFSAEFPKEGPSILRIQQVVRGDSAAYFCASSIGQAEGYEQYFGPGTRLTVT.